This TCR beta chain was documented in a study of blood T cells in healthy people across ages. The germline V gene has CDR1 SNHLY and CDR2 FYNNEI. The CDR3 contains 12 residues. V was clipped by 0 bases and J by 7 bases, with 7 bases between them. Using a J-beta primer mix together with a sample-barcoded 5' primer, a second PCR was run for roughly 7 to 11 cycles. TCRdb re-called the 5' RACE reads through MiXCR, storing one row per CDR3 protein. The sample lists about 1.1 million distinct CDR3 sequences, approximately 38% seen once, with approximately 14% in the top ten. The sequencing input was blood. This sequence joins TRBV2 and TRBJ2-7; possibly TRBD2 for D (5 bases). The source of this sequence is a man aged 18 to 29 in good health. In DNA form, the CDR3 reads TGTGCCAGCAGTGAAGCGGGGAGTGAGCAGTACTTC. This sequence encodes CASSEAGSEQYF. The variable domain in full, with the rest retrieved from reference TRBV2 and TRBJ2-7, is EPEVTQTPSHQVTQMGQEVILRCVPISNHLYFYWYRQILGQKVEFLVSFYNNEISEKSEIFDDQFSVERPDGSNFTLKIRSTKLEDSAMYFCASSEAGSEQYFGPGTRLTVT.